One and the same sample provided the 11 T cell receptor beta chains below, sequenced in a study of T cell repertoires in cytomegalovirus infection. TCRdb re-analysed the reads in MiXCR, keeping a single row per CDR3 protein. This sample carries 680,000 or so distinct CDR3 sequences, 35% of them seen once, and the ten largest clones take 2.8%. The specimen was PBMCs. Every receptor here comes from a human donor in good health (CMV status not recorded). Some clones in this sample may be carry-over from other donors' samples.

The rearrangement links TRBV20-1 to TRBJ1-5; D perhaps matches TRBD1 (6 bases). The CDR3 runs 14 residues. V dropped 2 bases and J dropped 3 bases, with 11 bases sitting between them. The V gene's germline CDR1 is DFQATT and CDR2 SNEGSKA (reference sequence). The CDR3 DNA reads TGCAGTGCTAGAACAGGGTCCCCCAATCAGCCCCAGCATTTT. It codes for CSARTGSPNQPQHF.

The chain combines TRBV27 with TRBJ2-5, with D perhaps matching TRBD2 (6 bases). The CDR3 extends over 15 amino acids. The V end lost 3 bases, the J end lost 12 bases, and 23 bases lay between the germline ends. Germline V gives CDR1 MNHEY, CDR2 SMNVEV (reference sequence). The CDR3 sequence: CASSFAGMGITTKYF. In DNA, the CDR3 is TGTGCCAGCAGTTTTGCGGGGATGGGAATAACAACCAAGTACTTC.

A note on this clonotype: A clone one base away is much larger, so this may be a read error. The V and J genes are TRBV7-2 and TRBJ2-7, with D tentatively TRBD1 or TRBD2 (7 bases each). This CDR3 region has 14 residues. Between the trimmed V and J ends, which lost 5 bases and 8 bases, there was a span of 19 bases. Germline V CDR1 and CDR2: SGHTA, FQGNSA. CDR3 in amino acids: CASSAGDRAHKQYF. The DNA for the CDR3 is TGTGCCAGCAGCGCGGGAGACAGGGCCCACAAGCAGTACTTC.

With regard to this clonotype: Mismatch with germline at one junction end may stem from a read error. The gene calls are TRBV28 and TRBJ2-5; the D gene could be TRBD1 or TRBD2 (5 bases each). The CDR3 has 15 amino acids. Germline V gives CDR1 MDHEN, CDR2 SYDVKM. This CDR3 reads CASDTLSGGLETQSF. CDR3 nucleotides: TGTGCCAGCGATACTCTAAGTGGGGGTCTAGAGACCCAGTCCTTC. The full variable domain, its missing parts supplied by reference TRBV28 and TRBJ2-5, is DVKVTQSSRYLVKRTGEKVFLECVQDMDHENMFWYRQDPGLGLRLIYFSYDVKMKEKGDIPEGYSVSREKKERFSLILESASTNQTSMYLCASDTLSGGLETQSFGPGTRLLVL.

The rearrangement links TRBV20-1 to TRBJ2-7, with 9 bases that match TRBD2. V trimming: 0 bases; J trimming: 5 bases; junction bases outside the gene matches: 8. The CDR3 runs 15 residues. Germline V lookup: CDR1 DFQATT, CDR2 SNEGSKA (reference sequence). The CDR3 DNA reads as TGCAGTGCTAGAGATGGGCGGGAGGGTATGGACGAGCAGTACTTC. It is translated as CSARDGREGMDEQYF.

This clonotype was found many times. J is TRBJ1-5 and V is TRBV7-2, with TRBD1 identical over 7 bases. V was clipped by 1 base and J by 0 bases; unmatched bases: 15. Per germline, CDR1 SGHTA and CDR2 FQGNSA. The CDR3 runs 20 residues. The DNA of the CDR3 is TGTGCCAGCAGCTTAGGATCGACGGGACAGAGCCCTCTTAGCAATCAGCCCCAGCATTTT. It is translated as CASSLGSTGQSPLSNQPQHF.

The chain joins TRBV23-1 to TRBJ1-5, with D maybe TRBD1 (6 bases). TRBV23-1 is an ORF, and what it does is uncertain. V gave up 6 bases and J gave up 9 bases, with 24 bases separating them. The CDR3 contains 16 residues. The DNA for the CDR3 is TGCGCCAGCAGCTACCCGGGACAATACCGGTGGAGGCCCCAGCATTTT. Translation: CASSYPGQYRWRPQHF.

This clonotype was seen at least ten times. CDR3 protein: CASSLTRTGGSYEQYF. The CDR3 DNA is TGTGCCAGCAGCCTAACACGGACAGGGGGATCCTACGAGCAGTACTTC. V gene TRBV7-2 combines with J gene TRBJ2-7; 10 bases are shared with TRBD1. V lost 5 bases and J lost 1; bases outside the gene matches: 8. CDR3 length: 16 residues. Looked up from germline, CDR1 is SGHTA and CDR2 is FQGNSA.

V gene TRBV19 combines with J gene TRBJ2-2; D could derive from TRBD1 or TRBD2 (7 bases each). This CDR3 has 16 residues. Per germline, CDR1 LNHDA and CDR2 SQIVND (reference sequence). Trimming left V 10 bases short and J 0 bases short, with 18 bases between. The CDR3 sequence: CATPRGGGSNTGELFF. In DNA, the CDR3 is TGTGCCACCCCCAGGGGGGGGGGTTCGAACACCGGGGAGCTGTTTTTT.

The CDR3: CSARRTGSGEQYF. Written as DNA, the CDR3 is TGCAGTGCTAGGCGGACAGGGTCCGGCGAGCAGTACTTC. V gene TRBV20-1 combines with J gene TRBJ2-7; 8 bases map to TRBD1. The length of the CDR3 is 13 residues. J lost 6 bases, V lost 3 bases, and 7 bases had no gene match. The germline CDR1 and CDR2 sequences are DFQATT and SNEGSKA (reference sequence).

This chain joins TRBV20-1 and TRBJ1-1, with 9 bases fitting TRBD1. The CDR3 spans 11 residues. V lost 8 bases, J lost 7 bases, and 5 bases stayed unmatched. Germline-derived CDR1 and CDR2 are DFQATT and SNEGSKA (reference sequence). CDR3 sequence reads: CSPGQGLEAFF. In DNA, the CDR3 is TGCAGTCCGGGACAGGGCCTTGAAGCTTTCTTT.